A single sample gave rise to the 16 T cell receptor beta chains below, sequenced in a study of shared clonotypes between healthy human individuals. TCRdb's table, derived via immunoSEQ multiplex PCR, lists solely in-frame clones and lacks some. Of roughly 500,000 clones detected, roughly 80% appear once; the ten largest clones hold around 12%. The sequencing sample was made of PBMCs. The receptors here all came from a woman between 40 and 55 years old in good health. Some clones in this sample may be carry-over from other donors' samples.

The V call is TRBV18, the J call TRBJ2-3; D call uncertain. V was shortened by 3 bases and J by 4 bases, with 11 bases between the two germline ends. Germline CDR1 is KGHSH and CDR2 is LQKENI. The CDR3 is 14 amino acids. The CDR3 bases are TGTGCCAGCTCACCGTACTCGCTCTCAGATACGCAGTATTTT. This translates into CASSPYSLSDTQYF.

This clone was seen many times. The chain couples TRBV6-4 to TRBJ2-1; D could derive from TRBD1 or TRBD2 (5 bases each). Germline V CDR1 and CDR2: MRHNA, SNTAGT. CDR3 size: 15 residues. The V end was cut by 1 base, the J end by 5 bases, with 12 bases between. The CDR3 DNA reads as TGTGCCAGCAGTGACTGGGCAGGGCGGGACAATGAGCAGTTCTTC. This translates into CASSDWAGRDNEQFF.

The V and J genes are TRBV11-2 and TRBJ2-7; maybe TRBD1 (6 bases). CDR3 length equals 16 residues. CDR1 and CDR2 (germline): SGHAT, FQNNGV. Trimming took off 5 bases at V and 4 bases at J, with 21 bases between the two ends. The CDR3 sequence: CASSPPGTRVLYEQYF. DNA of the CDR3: TGTGCCAGCAGCCCACCCGGGACAAGGGTTTTGTACGAGCAGTACTTC.

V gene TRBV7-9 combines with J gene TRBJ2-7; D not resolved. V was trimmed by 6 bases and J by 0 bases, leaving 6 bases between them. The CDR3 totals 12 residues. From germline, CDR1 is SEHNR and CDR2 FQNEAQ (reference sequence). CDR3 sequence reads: CASSVTSYEQYF. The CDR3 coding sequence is TGTGCCAGCAGTGTCACCTCCTACGAGCAGTACTTC.

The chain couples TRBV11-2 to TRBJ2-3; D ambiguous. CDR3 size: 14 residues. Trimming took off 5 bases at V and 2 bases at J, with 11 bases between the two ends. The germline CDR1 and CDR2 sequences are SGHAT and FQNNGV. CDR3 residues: CASSVRPTTDTQYF. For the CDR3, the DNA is TGTGCCAGCAGCGTAAGGCCCACCACAGATACGCAGTATTTT. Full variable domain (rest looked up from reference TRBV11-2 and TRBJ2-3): EAGVAQSPRYKIIEKRQSVAFWCNPISGHATLYWYQQILGQGPKLLIQFQNNGVVDDSQLPKDRFSAERLKGVDSTLKIQPAKLEDSAVYLCASSVRPTTDTQYFGPGTRLTVL.

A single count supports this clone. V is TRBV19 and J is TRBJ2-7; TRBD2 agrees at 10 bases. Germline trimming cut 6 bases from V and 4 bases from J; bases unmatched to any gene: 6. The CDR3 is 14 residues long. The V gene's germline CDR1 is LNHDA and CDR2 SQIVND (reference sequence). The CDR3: CASSPSGSLYEQYF. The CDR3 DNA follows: TGTGCCAGTAGCCCTAGCGGGAGTTTGTACGAGCAGTACTTC.

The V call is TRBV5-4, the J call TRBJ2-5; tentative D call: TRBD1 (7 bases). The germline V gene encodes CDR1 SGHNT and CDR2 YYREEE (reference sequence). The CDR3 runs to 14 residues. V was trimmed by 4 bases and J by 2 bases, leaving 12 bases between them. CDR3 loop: CASSAGQTQETQYF. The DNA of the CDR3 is TGTGCCAGCAGCGCGGGACAGACACAAGAGACCCAGTACTTC. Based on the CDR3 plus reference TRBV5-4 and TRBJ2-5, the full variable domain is ETGVTQSPTHLIKTRGQQVTLRCSSQSGHNTVSWYQQALGQGPQFIFQYYREEENGRGNFPPRFSGLQFPNYSSELNVNALELDDSALYLCASSAGQTQETQYFGPGTRLLVL.

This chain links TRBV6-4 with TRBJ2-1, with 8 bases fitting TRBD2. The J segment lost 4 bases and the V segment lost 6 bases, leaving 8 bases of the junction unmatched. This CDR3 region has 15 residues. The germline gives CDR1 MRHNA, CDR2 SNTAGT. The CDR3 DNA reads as TGTGCCAGCAGCGCGAAAAGCGGGAGTTACAATGAGCAGTTCTTC. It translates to CASSAKSGSYNEQFF.

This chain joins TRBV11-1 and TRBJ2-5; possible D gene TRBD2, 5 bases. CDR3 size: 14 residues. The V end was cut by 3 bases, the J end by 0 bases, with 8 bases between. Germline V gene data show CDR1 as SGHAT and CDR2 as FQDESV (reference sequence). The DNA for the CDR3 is TGTGCCAGCAGCTTTGGACTGAACCAAGAGACCCAGTACTTC. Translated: CASSFGLNQETQYF.

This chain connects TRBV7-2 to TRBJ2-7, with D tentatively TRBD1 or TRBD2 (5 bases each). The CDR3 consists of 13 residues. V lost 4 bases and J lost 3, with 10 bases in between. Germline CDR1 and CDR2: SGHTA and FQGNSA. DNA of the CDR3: TGTGCCAGCAGCTCGGGACCCCTCTACGAGCAGTACTTC. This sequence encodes CASSSGPLYEQYF.

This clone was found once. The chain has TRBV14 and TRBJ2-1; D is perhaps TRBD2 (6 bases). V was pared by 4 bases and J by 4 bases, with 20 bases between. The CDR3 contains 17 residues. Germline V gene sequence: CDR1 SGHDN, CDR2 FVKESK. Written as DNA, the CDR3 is TGTGCCAGCAGCCGTTTCGTAACTAGCAGCACTTACAATGAGCAGTTCTTC. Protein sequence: CASSRFVTSSTYNEQFF.

CDR3 in amino acids: CASSLGAGGYEQYF. The CDR3 DNA is TGTGCCAGCAGCTTAGGAGCGGGAGGGTACGAGCAGTACTTC. V and J are TRBV7-2 and TRBJ2-7; the match to TRBD2 covers 10 bases. Losses at the gene ends were 1 base for V and 4 bases for J; bases not matched to a gene: 1. Germline values: CDR1 SGHTA, CDR2 FQGNSA. The CDR3 covers 14 residues. Together with reference TRBV7-2 and TRBJ2-7, the CDR3 gives the full variable domain: GAGVSQSPSNKVTEKGKDVELRCDPISGHTALYWYRQSLGQGLEFLIYFQGNSAPDKSGLPSDRFSAERTGGSVSTLTIQRTQQEDSAVYLCASSLGAGGYEQYFGPGTRLTVT.

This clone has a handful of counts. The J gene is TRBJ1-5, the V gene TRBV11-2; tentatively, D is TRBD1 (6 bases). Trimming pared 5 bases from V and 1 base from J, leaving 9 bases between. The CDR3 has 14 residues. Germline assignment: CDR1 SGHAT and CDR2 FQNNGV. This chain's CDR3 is CASSTGMSNQPQHF. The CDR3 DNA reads TGTGCCAGCAGCACAGGGATGAGCAATCAGCCCCAGCATTTT. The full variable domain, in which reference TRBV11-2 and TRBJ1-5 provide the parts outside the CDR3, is EAGVAQSPRYKIIEKRQSVAFWCNPISGHATLYWYQQILGQGPKLLIQFQNNGVVDDSQLPKDRFSAERLKGVDSTLKIQPAKLEDSAVYLCASSTGMSNQPQHFGDGTRLSIL.

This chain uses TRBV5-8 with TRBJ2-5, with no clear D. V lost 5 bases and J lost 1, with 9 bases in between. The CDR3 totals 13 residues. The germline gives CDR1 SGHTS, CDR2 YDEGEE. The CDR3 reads CASRLLAQETQYF. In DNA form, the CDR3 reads TGTGCCAGCAGGCTTCTGGCCCAAGAGACCCAGTACTTC.

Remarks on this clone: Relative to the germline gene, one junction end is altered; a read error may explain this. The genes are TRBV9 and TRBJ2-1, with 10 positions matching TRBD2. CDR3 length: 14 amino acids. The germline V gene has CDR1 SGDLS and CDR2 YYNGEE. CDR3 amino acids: CASSVEAASGSAVF. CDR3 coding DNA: TGTGCCAGCAGCGTAGAGGCGGCTAGCGGGAGTGCGGTCTTC.

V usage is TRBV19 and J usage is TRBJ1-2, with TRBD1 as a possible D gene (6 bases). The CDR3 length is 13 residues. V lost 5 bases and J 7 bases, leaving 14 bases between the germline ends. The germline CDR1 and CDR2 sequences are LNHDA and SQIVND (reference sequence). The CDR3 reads CASSQGLTVGYTF. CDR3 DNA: TGTGCCAGTAGTCAGGGGTTAACTGTTGGCTACACCTTC.